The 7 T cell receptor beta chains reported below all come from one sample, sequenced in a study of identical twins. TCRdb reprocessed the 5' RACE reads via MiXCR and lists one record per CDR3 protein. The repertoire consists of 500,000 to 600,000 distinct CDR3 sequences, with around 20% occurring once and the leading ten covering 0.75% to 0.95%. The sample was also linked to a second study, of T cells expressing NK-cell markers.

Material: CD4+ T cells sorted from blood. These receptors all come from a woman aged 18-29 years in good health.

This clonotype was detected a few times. The DNA of the CDR3 is TGCAGTGCTCCACTTGGGGGACAGGGGGCAGATACGCAGTATTTT. It specifies CSAPLGGQGADTQYF. The V and J genes are TRBV20-1 and TRBJ2-3, with 11 bases fitting TRBD1. This CDR3 region has 15 residues. CDR1 DFQATT and CDR2 SNEGSKA come from the germline V gene (reference sequence). V trimming: 5 bases; J trimming: 4 bases; junction bases outside the gene matches: 8.

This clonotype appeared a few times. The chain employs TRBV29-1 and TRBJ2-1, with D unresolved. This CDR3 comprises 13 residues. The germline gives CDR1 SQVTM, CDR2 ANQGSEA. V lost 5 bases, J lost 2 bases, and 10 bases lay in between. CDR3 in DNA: TGCAGCGTTAAGAGGATCACCTACAATGAGCAGTTCTTC. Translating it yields CSVKRITYNEQFF.

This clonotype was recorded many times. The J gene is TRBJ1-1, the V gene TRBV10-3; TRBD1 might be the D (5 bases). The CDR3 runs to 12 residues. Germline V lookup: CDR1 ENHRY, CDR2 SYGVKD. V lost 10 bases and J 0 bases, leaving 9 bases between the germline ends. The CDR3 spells CATGPMNTEAFF. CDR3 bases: TGTGCCACGGGGCCCATGAACACTGAAGCTTTCTTT.

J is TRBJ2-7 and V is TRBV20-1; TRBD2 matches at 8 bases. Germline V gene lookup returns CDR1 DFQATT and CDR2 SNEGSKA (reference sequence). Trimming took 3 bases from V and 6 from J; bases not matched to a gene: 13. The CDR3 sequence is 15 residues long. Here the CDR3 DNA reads TGCAGTGCTAGGGGACCGCGCCGGGGGGGCGGCGAGCAGTACTTC. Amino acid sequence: CSARGPRRGGGEQYF.

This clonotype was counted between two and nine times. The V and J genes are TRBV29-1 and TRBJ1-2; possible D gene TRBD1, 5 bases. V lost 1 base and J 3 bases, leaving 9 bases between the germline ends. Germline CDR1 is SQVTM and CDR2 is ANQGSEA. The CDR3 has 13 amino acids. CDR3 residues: CSVEAGNYYGYTF. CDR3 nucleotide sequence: TGCAGCGTTGAAGCAGGGAACTACTATGGCTACACCTTC.

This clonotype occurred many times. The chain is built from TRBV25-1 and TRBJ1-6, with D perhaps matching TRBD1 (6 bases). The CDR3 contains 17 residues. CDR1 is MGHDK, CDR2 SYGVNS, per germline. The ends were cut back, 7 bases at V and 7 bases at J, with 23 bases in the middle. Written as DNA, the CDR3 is TGTGCCAGCACCCAGGGTTGGGGGCAAGGGAACAATTCACCCCTCCACTTT. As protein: CASTQGWGQGNNSPLHF.

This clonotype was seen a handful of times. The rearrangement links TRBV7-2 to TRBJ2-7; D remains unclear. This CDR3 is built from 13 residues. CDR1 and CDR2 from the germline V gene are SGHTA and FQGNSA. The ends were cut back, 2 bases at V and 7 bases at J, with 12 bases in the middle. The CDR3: CASSLSPPREQYF. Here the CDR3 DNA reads TGTGCCAGCAGCTTATCCCCCCCGCGGGAGCAGTACTTC.